Listed here are 27 T cell receptor beta chains from one sample, sequenced in a study of blood T cell repertoires in COVID-19. Sequenced by immunoSEQ multiplex PCR; TCRdb stores in-frame clones only, minus some. Here the sample spans 240,000 or so clones, more than 70% being singletons. Sequences were obtained from peripheral blood. The receptors were sampled from a man older than 75 with acute or convalescent COVID-19.

The rearrangement uses TRBV27 and TRBJ1-1; 12 positions agree with TRBD1. The length of the CDR3 is 18 residues. Germline CDR1 reads MNHEY; CDR2 reads SMNVEV (reference sequence). J gave up 5 bases and V 5 bases, and 15 bases lay outside the gene matches. The CDR3 bases are TGTGCCAGCAGTCGACTGAGTCGGGACAGGGGGCCGGGTACTGAAGCTTTCTTT. Amino acid sequence: CASSRLSRDRGPGTEAFF.

The chain joins TRBV7-2 to TRBJ2-2; no definite D call. Germline V gives CDR1 SGHTA, CDR2 FQGNSA. This CDR3 has 14 residues. Trimming pared 1 base from V and 4 bases from J, leaving 7 bases between. The DNA for the CDR3 is TGTGCCAGCAGCTTAGGACTCGTCACCGGGGAGCTGTTTTTT. Protein product: CASSLGLVTGELFF.

J is TRBJ2-3 and V is TRBV10-1; 7 nucleotides agree with TRBD2. CDR1 is WNHNN and CDR2 is SYGVQD in the germline V gene (reference sequence). The CDR3 contains 14 residues. The V and J ends lost 3 bases and 3 bases, in that order; junction bases with no gene match: 3. The CDR3 nucleotides are TGCGCCAGCAGTGAAGCGGGGCCGACAGATACGCAGTATTTT. It translates to CASSEAGPTDTQYF.

The chain links TRBV6-1 to TRBJ1-2; D possibly corresponds to TRBD1 (5 bases). This CDR3 region has 14 residues. Germline CDR1 is MNHNS and CDR2 is SASEGT. V was cut by 3 bases and J by 3 bases, with 11 bases left in between. The CDR3 region has the DNA TGTGCCAGCAGTGAGAGGTGGGGGGACTATGGCTACACCTTC. Translated, it gives CASSERWGDYGYTF.

This chain joins TRBV6-5 and TRBJ2-7; perhaps TRBD2 as D (7 bases). The CDR3 contains 15 residues. V was trimmed by 7 bases and J by 7 bases, leaving 23 bases between them. Germline lookup yields CDR1 MNHEY and CDR2 SVGAGI. The CDR3 loop is CASTVKEGGLKEQYF. The CDR3, as DNA: TGTGCCAGCACCGTCAAGGAGGGGGGGCTAAAGGAGCAGTACTTC.

Written as DNA, the CDR3 is TGTGCCAGCAGCTCCCGGGTCATCTACAATGAGCAGTTCTTC. It specifies CASSSRVIYNEQFF. The rearrangement links TRBV7-2 to TRBJ2-1; D remains ambiguous. Germline values: CDR1 SGHTA, CDR2 FQGNSA. The CDR3 length is 14 residues. Trimming left V 4 bases short and J 3 bases short, with 10 bases between.

The CDR3 loop is CASSYREGGYNEQFF. For the CDR3, the DNA is TGTGCCAGCAGTTACAGGGAGGGAGGGTACAATGAGCAGTTCTTC. The chain employs TRBV6-5 and TRBJ2-1; 7 nucleotides line up with TRBD2. This CDR3 has 15 amino acids. After removal of 2 bases from V and 4 bases from J, the junction contained 5 bases not matched to a gene. Per the germline V gene, CDR1 is MNHEY and CDR2 is SVGAGI.

This clone was seen a handful of times. The chain couples TRBV24-1 to TRBJ2-1, with D maybe TRBD1 (6 bases). Germline loops: CDR1 KGHDR, CDR2 SFDVKD. The ends were cut back, 2 bases at V and 5 bases at J, with 9 bases in the middle. The CDR3 length is 14 residues. DNA of the CDR3: TGTGCCACCAGTGATTCCCGACAGGACAATGAGCAGTTCTTC. Its protein is CATSDSRQDNEQFF.

This clone was observed a single time. The chain combines TRBV18 with TRBJ1-1, with D possibly matching TRBD1 (5 bases). Germline V CDR1 and CDR2: KGHSH, LQKENI. The CDR3 extends over 15 amino acids. Trimming took 3 bases from V and 0 from J, leaving 11 bases between them. The CDR3 region has the DNA TGTGCCAGCTCACCGGAGACAGCTTTGAACACTGAAGCTTTCTTT. Its protein product is CASSPETALNTEAFF.

V and J are TRBV6-5 and TRBJ2-1; D call uncertain. CDR1 MNHEY and CDR2 SVGAGI come from the germline V gene. V was cut by 6 bases and J by 12 bases, with 12 bases left in between. CDR3 length equals 11 residues. The CDR3 loop is CASRRLAVQFF. CDR3 DNA: TGTGCCAGCAGGCGACTTGCTGTGCAGTTCTTC.

The chain couples TRBV2 to TRBJ2-2, with D uncertain. The CDR3 has 14 residues. From germline, CDR1 is SNHLY and CDR2 FYNNEI. Deletions cut 4 bases from V and 4 bases from J, with 10 bases between. The CDR3 sequence is CASSGPASTGELFF. CDR3 sequence (DNA): TGTGCCAGCAGTGGTCCCGCTAGCACCGGGGAGCTGTTTTTT.

The chain combines TRBV9 with TRBJ1-2; TRBD1 aligns across 11 bases. J was trimmed by 7 bases and V by 4 bases; bases with no gene match: 6. The V gene's germline CDR1 is SGDLS and CDR2 YYNGEE. CDR3 length equals 14 residues. CDR3 sequence reads: CASSPGQGAFGYTF. CDR3 sequence (DNA): TGTGCCAGCAGCCCAGGACAGGGGGCGTTTGGCTACACCTTC.

The chain combines TRBV10-3 with TRBJ1-5; D may be TRBD1 (5 bases). Looked up from germline, CDR1 is ENHRY and CDR2 is SYGVKD. CDR3 size: 15 residues. The V end was cut by 3 bases, the J end by 1 base, with 10 bases between. The CDR3 sequence: CAISEGVESNQPQHF. The CDR3 DNA follows: TGTGCCATCAGTGAAGGGGTGGAGAGCAATCAGCCCCAGCATTTT.

The V call is TRBV10-3, the J call TRBJ2-7, with 8 positions matching TRBD1. With 6 bases clipped from V and 3 bases from J, the junction kept 7 bases outside the gene matches. The CDR3 runs 14 residues. The germline gives CDR1 ENHRY, CDR2 SYGVKD. The CDR3 loop is CAIRSGQDYYEQYF. The DNA for the CDR3 is TGTGCCATCAGGTCGGGACAGGATTACTACGAGCAGTACTTC.

The chain links TRBV27 to TRBJ2-7; TRBD2 agrees at 11 bases. This CDR3 has 15 amino acids. From germline, CDR1 is MNHEY and CDR2 SMNVEV (reference sequence). J was trimmed by 4 bases and V by 6 bases; bases with no gene match: 8. CDR3: CASRPGTSGSYEQYF. CDR3 DNA sequence: TGTGCCAGCAGACCTGGGACTAGCGGAAGTTACGAGCAGTACTTC.

The chain joins TRBV23-1 to TRBJ1-5; no clear D. TRBV23-1 is treated as an ORF (open reading frame) with a function not yet certain. Trimming took 7 bases from V and 6 from J, leaving 7 bases between them. The CDR3 covers 11 residues. Here the CDR3 reads CASTLGQPQHF. In nucleotides, the CDR3 is TGCGCCAGCACTCTAGGTCAGCCCCAGCATTTT.

The V gene is TRBV5-1, the J gene TRBJ2-5; 7 bases fit TRBD1. The CDR3 length is 15 residues. Losses at the gene ends were 0 bases for V and 6 bases for J; bases not matched to a gene: 8. Germline-derived CDR1 and CDR2 are SGHRS and YFSETQ. The CDR3 spells CASSLGTGGLKTQYF. In DNA, the CDR3 is TGCGCCAGCAGCTTGGGGACAGGTGGGCTGAAGACCCAGTACTTC.

This chain connects TRBV7-8 to TRBJ1-2; tentative D call: TRBD1 (6 bases). Trimming removed 2 bases from V and 2 bases from J, with 12 bases in between. Germline V gene sequence: CDR1 SGHVS, CDR2 FQNEAQ. CDR3 length: 15 residues. The CDR3 is CASSLTAGVNYGYTF. The CDR3 DNA sequence: TGTGCCAGCAGCTTAACGGCAGGGGTGAACTATGGCTACACCTTC.

The chain recombines TRBV11-2 with TRBJ2-3; tentative D call: TRBD1 (6 bases). From germline, CDR1 is SGHAT and CDR2 FQNNGV. V was clipped by 5 bases and J by 2 bases, with 23 bases between them. This CDR3 region has 18 residues. The CDR3 DNA reads as TGTGCCAGCAGCACGAGTGGTGGGGGCGACCACCTCACAGATACGCAGTATTTT. The encoded protein is CASSTSGGGDHLTDTQYF.

The chain carries TRBV5-1 and TRBJ2-1; a weak D match, TRBD2 (5 bases). The germline CDR1 and CDR2 sequences are SGHRS and YFSETQ. There are 14 residues in the CDR3. Trimming stripped 4 bases from V and 6 bases from J, with 14 bases between. The CDR3: CASSPWGDPNEQFF. CDR3 DNA sequence: TGCGCCAGCAGCCCCTGGGGAGACCCCAATGAGCAGTTCTTC.

This sequence joins TRBV6-5 and TRBJ2-1, with a possible D match to TRBD2 (6 bases). Germline V gene lookup returns CDR1 MNHEY and CDR2 SVGAGI. The CDR3 runs to 15 residues. V dropped 6 bases and J dropped 5 bases, with 17 bases sitting between them. CDR3 coding DNA: TGTGCCAGCAGGGGGTGGGGGGAGGCTGACAATGAGCAGTTCTTC. This translates into CASRGWGEADNEQFF.

V and J are TRBV2 and TRBJ2-5; D not resolved. Germline V gene lookup returns CDR1 SNHLY and CDR2 FYNNEI. The CDR3 spans 11 residues. Trimming removed 8 bases at V and 4 bases at J, with 8 bases between. Written as DNA, the CDR3 is TGTGCCAGCTTAGATTTAGAGACCCAGTACTTC. Amino acid sequence: CASLDLETQYF.

A single count supports this clone. The J gene is TRBJ2-7, the V gene TRBV9; 7 positions agree with TRBD1. The CDR3 has 15 amino acids. Germline V gives CDR1 SGDLS, CDR2 YYNGEE. V was clipped by 2 bases and J by 5 bases; unmatched bases: 10. CDR3 DNA sequence: TGTGCCAGCAGCGTCACTACACAGGGGAGCCACGAGCAGTACTTC. Residues: CASSVTTQGSHEQYF.

This clone was seen only a few times. The V gene is TRBV7-8, the J gene TRBJ2-7; weak D call: TRBD2 (6 bases). Germline V lookup: CDR1 SGHVS, CDR2 FQNEAQ. CDR3 size: 16 residues. Trimming stripped 5 bases from V and 1 base from J, with 18 bases between. CDR3 bases: TGTGCCAGCAGCCTTGGCGGCGGGGCTTTGTCCTACGAGCAGTACTTC. This encodes CASSLGGGALSYEQYF.

The gene calls are TRBV7-2 and TRBJ1-4; D unclear. The CDR3 extends over 14 amino acids. CDR1 is SGHTA and CDR2 is FQGNSA in the germline V gene. Trimming took 5 bases from V and 2 from J, leaving 9 bases between them. The CDR3 protein is CASSAAVTNEKLFF. CDR3 DNA: TGTGCCAGCAGCGCGGCAGTTACTAATGAAAAACTGTTTTTT. Full variable domain (outside the CDR3, taken from reference TRBV7-2 and TRBJ1-4): GAGVSQSPSNKVTEKGKDVELRCDPISGHTALYWYRQSLGQGLEFLIYFQGNSAPDKSGLPSDRFSAERTGGSVSTLTIQRTQQEDSAVYLCASSAAVTNEKLFFGSGTQLSVL.

This chain uses TRBV27 with TRBJ2-1, with TRBD2 matching 10 bases. CDR1 and CDR2 (germline): MNHEY, SMNVEV (reference sequence). CDR3 size: 15 residues. J gave up 7 bases and V 5 bases, and 8 bases lay outside the gene matches. CDR3 in DNA: TGTGCCAGCAGTGCTCTAGCGGGAGTGGGGAATGAGCAGTTCTTC. Residues: CASSALAGVGNEQFF.

This clone was counted a few times. The rearrangement joins TRBV28 to TRBJ1-5; tentatively, D is TRBD1 (5 bases). The germline V gene encodes CDR1 MDHEN and CDR2 SYDVKM. The CDR3 is 16 amino acids. CDR3 protein: CAIMGGSLPSNQPQHF. CDR3 in DNA: TGTGCTATAATGGGGGGTTCGCTCCCGAGCAATCAGCCCCAGCATTTT.